A single sample gave rise to the 9 T cell receptor beta chains below, sequenced in a study of shared clonotypes between healthy human individuals. Sequenced by immunoSEQ multiplex PCR; TCRdb stores in-frame clones only, minus some. The sample consists of approximately 1.4 million clones, 98% of them appearing once. Sequenced sample: naive CD4+ T cells sorted from blood. The subset denotes: CD45RA+ positively selected. Receptors were obtained from a man aged 30 to 39 in good health.

The J gene is TRBJ2-3, the V gene TRBV1; TRBD2 is taken as the D call from the table, unchecked against the DNA. TRBV1 counts as a pseudogene. The CDR3 is 19 amino acids. Written as DNA, the CDR3 is TGCACCAGCAGCCAAGATCTTGGGCCTAGCGGGACCTACACAGATACGCAGTATTTT. It translates to CTSSQDLGPSGTYTDTQYF.

The chain carries TRBV5-5 and TRBJ2-2; 10 nucleotides agree with TRBD1. The CDR3 loop spans 14 amino acids. Trimming removed 4 bases from V and 7 bases from J; junction bases left unmatched: 4. Germline values: CDR1 SGHKS, CDR2 YYEKEE (reference sequence). The CDR3 protein is CASSGTGVGGELFF. CDR3 sequence (DNA): TGTGCCAGCAGCGGGACAGGGGTCGGCGGGGAGCTGTTTTTT.

This clone was counted once. The chain recombines TRBV20-1 with TRBJ1-1, with a possible D match to TRBD1 (5 bases). This CDR3 is built from 11 residues. CDR1 is DFQATT, CDR2 SNEGSKA, per germline (reference sequence). In nucleotides, the CDR3 is TGCAGCCGGGACCGGAACACTGAAGCTTTCTTT. Amino acids: CSRDRNTEAFF.

This chain links TRBV30 with TRBJ1-1; the match to TRBD1 covers 9 bases. Trimming took 8 bases from V and 5 from J; bases not matched to a gene: 9. CDR3 size: 13 residues. In germline, CDR1 is GTSNPN, CDR2 SVGIG (reference sequence). The CDR3 sequence: CARSGTGRTEAFF. The CDR3 nucleotides read TGTGCCCGGTCCGGGACAGGGCGGACTGAAGCTTTCTTT.

J is TRBJ1-4 and V is TRBV7-2; no definite D call. CDR3 length equals 14 residues. Trimming shortened V by 4 bases and J by 8 bases, and 14 bases separated the two germline ends. Germline V gene sequence: CDR1 SGHTA, CDR2 FQGNSA. The CDR3 DNA reads as TGTGCCAGCAGCTCGAGACATAGTGGCGAAAAACTGTTTTTT. This encodes CASSSRHSGEKLFF.

The gene calls are TRBV10-3 and TRBJ2-7, with TRBD2 matching over 9 bases. Germline assignment: CDR1 ENHRY and CDR2 SYGVKD. The CDR3 runs 15 residues. V lost 0 bases to trimming and J lost 4 bases; unmatched junction nucleotides: 4. DNA for the CDR3: TGTGCCATCAGTGAGTCAAATAGCGGGAGATACGAGCAGTACTTC. Translation: CAISESNSGRYEQYF.

The CDR3 sequence is CASSPGTGGGYGYTF. The CDR3 DNA reads TGCGCCAGCAGCCCAGGGACAGGGGGCGGCTATGGCTACACCTTC. The chain has TRBV5-1 and TRBJ1-2, with 12 bases fitting TRBD1. V trimming: 4 bases; J trimming: 4 bases; junction bases outside the gene matches: 5. Germline V gene data show CDR1 as SGHRS and CDR2 as YFSETQ. The CDR3 runs to 15 residues.

V gene TRBV18 combines with J gene TRBJ2-5; 7 positions agree with TRBD1. Unmatched junction bases numbered 4, after V lost 7 bases and J lost 2 bases. This CDR3 is built from 13 residues. Germline V CDR1 and CDR2: KGHSH, LQKENI. The CDR3: CASYRDRQETQYF. The DNA of the CDR3 is TGTGCCAGCTACCGGGACAGACAAGAGACCCAGTACTTC.

This chain connects TRBV7-6 to TRBJ2-1; 9 bases map to TRBD2. Trimming cost V 8 bases and J 4 bases; bases outside gene matches: 15. The CDR3 runs to 17 residues. Per germline, CDR1 SGHVS and CDR2 FNYEAQ. For the CDR3, the DNA is TGTGCCAGCCGTAGGCTAGCGGGAACCGAACGTTACAATGAGCAGTTCTTC. As protein: CASRRLAGTERYNEQFF.